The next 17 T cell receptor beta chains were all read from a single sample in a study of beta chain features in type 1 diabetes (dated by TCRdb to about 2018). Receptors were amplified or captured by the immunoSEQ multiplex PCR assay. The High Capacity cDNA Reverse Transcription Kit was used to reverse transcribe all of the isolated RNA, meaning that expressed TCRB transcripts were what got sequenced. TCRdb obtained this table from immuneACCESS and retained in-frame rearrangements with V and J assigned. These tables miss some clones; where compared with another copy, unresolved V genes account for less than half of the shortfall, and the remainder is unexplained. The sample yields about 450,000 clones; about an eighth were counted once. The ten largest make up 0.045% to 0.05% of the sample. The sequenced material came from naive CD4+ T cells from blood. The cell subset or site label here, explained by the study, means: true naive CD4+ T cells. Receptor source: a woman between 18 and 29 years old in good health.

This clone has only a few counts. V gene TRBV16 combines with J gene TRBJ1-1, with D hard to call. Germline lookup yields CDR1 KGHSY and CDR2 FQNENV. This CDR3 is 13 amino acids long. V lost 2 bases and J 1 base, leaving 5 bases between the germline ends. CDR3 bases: TGTGCCAGCAGCCAACGGGCGAACACTGAAGCTTTCTTT. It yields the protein CASSQRANTEAFF.

CDR3: CSVRTGGGYEQYF. CDR3 coding DNA: TGCAGCGTTCGGACCGGGGGTGGGTACGAGCAGTACTTC. The rearrangement links TRBV29-1 to TRBJ2-7, with D perhaps matching TRBD2 (6 bases). V lost 5 bases and J lost 4, with 15 bases in between. This CDR3 is 13 amino acids long. The germline CDR1 and CDR2 sequences are SQVTM and ANQGSEA.

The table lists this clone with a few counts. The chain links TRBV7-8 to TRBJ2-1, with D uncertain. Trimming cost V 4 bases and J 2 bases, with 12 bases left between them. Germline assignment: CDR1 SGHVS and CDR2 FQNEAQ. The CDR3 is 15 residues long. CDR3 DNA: TGTGCCAGCAGCTCAACCCCCGAAGCCTACAATGAGCAGTTCTTC. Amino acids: CASSSTPEAYNEQFF.

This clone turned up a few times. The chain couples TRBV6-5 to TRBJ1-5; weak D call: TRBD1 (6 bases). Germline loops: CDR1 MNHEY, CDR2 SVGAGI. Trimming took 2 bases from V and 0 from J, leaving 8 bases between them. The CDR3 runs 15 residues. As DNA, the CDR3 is TGTGCCAGCAGTTACGACAGGTTTAGCAATCAGCCCCAGCATTTT. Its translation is CASSYDRFSNQPQHF.

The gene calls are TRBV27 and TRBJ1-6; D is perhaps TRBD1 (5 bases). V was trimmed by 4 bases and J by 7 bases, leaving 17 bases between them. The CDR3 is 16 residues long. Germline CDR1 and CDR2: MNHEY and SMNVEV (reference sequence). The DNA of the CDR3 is TGTGCCAGCAGTTCAGACCCCTCAGGGAGGAATTCACCCCTCCACTTT. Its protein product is CASSSDPSGRNSPLHF.

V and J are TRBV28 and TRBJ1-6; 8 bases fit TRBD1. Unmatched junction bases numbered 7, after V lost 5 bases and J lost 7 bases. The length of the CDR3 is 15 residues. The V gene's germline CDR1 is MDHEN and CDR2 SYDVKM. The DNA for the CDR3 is TGTGCCAGCAGTCAACGACAGGGGCTAAATTCACCCCTCCACTTT. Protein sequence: CASSQRQGLNSPLHF.

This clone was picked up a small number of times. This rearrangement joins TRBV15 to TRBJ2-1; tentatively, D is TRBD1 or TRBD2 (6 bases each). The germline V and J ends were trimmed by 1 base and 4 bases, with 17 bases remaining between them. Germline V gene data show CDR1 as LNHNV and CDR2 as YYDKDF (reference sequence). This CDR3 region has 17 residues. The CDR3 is CATSRAFGGTPYNEQFF. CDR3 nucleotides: TGTGCCACCAGCAGAGCCTTCGGCGGGACACCATACAATGAGCAGTTCTTC.

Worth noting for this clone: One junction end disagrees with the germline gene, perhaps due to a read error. The CDR3 nucleotides read TGTGCCAGCAGTGAAGAATGGTCCGTACGCAGTGATTTT. Its protein product is CASSEEWSVRSDF. The V gene is TRBV6-1, the J gene TRBJ2-3; D gene unclear. Germline CDR1 MNHNS, CDR2 SASEGT. This CDR3 is 13 amino acids long.

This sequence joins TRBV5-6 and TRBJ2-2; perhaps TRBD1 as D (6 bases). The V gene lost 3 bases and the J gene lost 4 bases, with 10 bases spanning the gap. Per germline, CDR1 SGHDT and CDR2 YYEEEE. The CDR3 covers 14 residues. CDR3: CASSWDTGTGELFF. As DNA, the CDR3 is TGTGCCAGCAGCTGGGACACGGGCACCGGGGAGCTGTTTTTT. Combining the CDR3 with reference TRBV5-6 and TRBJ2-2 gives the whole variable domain DAGVTQSPTHLIKTRGQQVTLRCSPKSGHDTVSWYQQALGQGPQFIFQYYEEEERQRGNFPDRFSGHQFPNYSSELNVNALLLGDSALYLCASSWDTGTGELFFGEGSRLTVL.

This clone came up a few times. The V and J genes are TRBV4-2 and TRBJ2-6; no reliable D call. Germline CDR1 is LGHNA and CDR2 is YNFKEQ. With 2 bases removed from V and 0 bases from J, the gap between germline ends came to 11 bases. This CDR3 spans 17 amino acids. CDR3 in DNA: TGTGCCAGCAGCCAATCGTCGCGACTCTCTGGGGCCAACGTCCTGACTTTC. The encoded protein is CASSQSSRLSGANVLTF.

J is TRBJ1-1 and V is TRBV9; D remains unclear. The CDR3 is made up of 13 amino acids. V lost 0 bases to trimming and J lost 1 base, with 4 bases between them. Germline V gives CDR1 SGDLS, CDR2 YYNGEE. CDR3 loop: CASSVAWNTEAFF. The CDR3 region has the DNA TGTGCCAGCAGCGTAGCGTGGAACACTGAAGCTTTCTTT.

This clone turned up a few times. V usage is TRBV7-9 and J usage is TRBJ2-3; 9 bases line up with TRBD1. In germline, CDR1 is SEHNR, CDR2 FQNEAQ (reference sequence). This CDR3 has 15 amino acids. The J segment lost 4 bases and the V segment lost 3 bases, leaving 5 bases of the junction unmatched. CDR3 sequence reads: CASSFTGGAPDTQYF. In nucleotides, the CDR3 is TGTGCCAGCAGCTTCACAGGGGGCGCCCCAGATACGCAGTATTTT.

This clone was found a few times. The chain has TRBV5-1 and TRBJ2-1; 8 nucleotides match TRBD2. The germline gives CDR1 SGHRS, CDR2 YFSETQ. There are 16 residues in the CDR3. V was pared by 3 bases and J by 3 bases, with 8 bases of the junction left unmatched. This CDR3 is CASSWGTSGSYNEQFF. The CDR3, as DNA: TGCGCCAGCAGCTGGGGAACTAGCGGAAGCTACAATGAGCAGTTCTTC.

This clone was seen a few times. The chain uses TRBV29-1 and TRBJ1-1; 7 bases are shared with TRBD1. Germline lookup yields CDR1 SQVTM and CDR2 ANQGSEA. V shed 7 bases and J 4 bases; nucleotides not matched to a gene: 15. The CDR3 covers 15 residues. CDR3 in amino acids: CSGNRGYTGSTEAFF. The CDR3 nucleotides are TGCAGCGGGAACAGGGGTTATACGGGGAGCACTGAAGCTTTCTTT. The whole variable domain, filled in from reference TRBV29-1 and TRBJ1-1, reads SAVISQKPSRDICQRGTSLTIQCQVDSQVTMMFWYRQQPGQSLTLIATANQGSEATYESGFVIDKFPISRPNLTFSTLTVSNMSPEDSSIYLCSGNRGYTGSTEAFFGQGTRLTVV.

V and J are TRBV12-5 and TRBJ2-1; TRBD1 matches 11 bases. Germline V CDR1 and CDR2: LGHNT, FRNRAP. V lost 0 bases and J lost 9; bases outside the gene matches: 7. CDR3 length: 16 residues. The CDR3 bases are TGTGCTAGTGGTTTGGTAATCGGACAGGGGGCGGCTGAGCAGTTCTTC. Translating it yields CASGLVIGQGAAEQFF. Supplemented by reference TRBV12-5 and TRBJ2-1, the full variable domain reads DARVTQTPRHKVTEMGQEVTMRCQPILGHNTVFWYRQTMMQGLELLAYFRNRAPLDDSGMPKDRFSAEMPDATLATLKIQPSEPRDSAVYFCASGLVIGQGAAEQFFGPGTRLTVL.

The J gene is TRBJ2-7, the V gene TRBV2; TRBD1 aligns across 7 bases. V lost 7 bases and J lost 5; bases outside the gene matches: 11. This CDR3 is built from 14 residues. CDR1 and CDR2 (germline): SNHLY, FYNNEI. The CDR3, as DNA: TGTGCCAGCACCCTGACAGGGAGAGTAAACGAGCAGTACGTC. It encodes CASTLTGRVNEQYV.

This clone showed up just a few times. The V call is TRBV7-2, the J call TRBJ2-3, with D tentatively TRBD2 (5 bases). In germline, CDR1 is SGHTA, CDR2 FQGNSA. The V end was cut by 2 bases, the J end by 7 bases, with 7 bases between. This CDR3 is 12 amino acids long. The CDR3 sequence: CASSLTTNTQYF. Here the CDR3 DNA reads TGTGCCAGCAGCTTAACGACTAATACGCAGTATTTT.